The 27 T cell receptor beta chains presented below share a single source sample, sequenced in a study of spatial heterogeneity in lung cancer. TCRdb passed the 5' RACE reads through MiXCR, listing each CDR3 protein once. The sample lists some 45,000 distinct CDR3 sequences, roughly 12% seen once, with approximately 38% in the top ten. Time point described: sample taken at primary tumor resection. Whole RNA was taken from tumor, nontumor lung or frozen PBMC; it was then sequenced unsorted. Sample: PBMCs, taken at surgery. The receptor set was obtained from a female donor with early-stage non-small cell lung cancer.

This chain joins TRBV19 and TRBJ1-4; unclear D gene. Between the trimmed V and J ends, which lost 3 bases and 6 bases, there was a span of 14 bases. CDR3 size: 15 residues. Germline lookup yields CDR1 LNHDA and CDR2 SQIVND (reference sequence). CDR3 DNA: TGTGCCAGTAGTATCGCCAACACCTGGGATGAAAAACTGTTTTTT. Protein product: CASSIANTWDEKLFF.

The chain links TRBV18 to TRBJ1-4, with D unresolved. Trimming left V 4 bases short and J 5 bases short, with 11 bases between. Germline V gene data show CDR1 as KGHSH and CDR2 as LQKENI. The CDR3 loop spans 14 amino acids. CDR3 sequence (DNA): TGTGCCAGCTCACGTGCCAGGCAGAATGAAAAACTGTTTTTT. Its translation is CASSRARQNEKLFF.

The sample holds many counts of this clonotype. This chain connects TRBV6-6 to TRBJ1-2, with TRBD1 matching 7 bases. Germline V gives CDR1 MNHNY, CDR2 SVGAGI (reference sequence). The trim removed 5 bases at V and 4 bases at J, leaving 7 bases unmatched. There are 14 residues in the CDR3. As DNA, the CDR3 is TGTGCCAGCAGTCCCCCTGGGGACAGCTATGGCTACACCTTC. It is translated as CASSPPGDSYGYTF.

The chain links TRBV7-9 to TRBJ2-3; no reliable D call. The CDR3 is made up of 14 amino acids. The germline V gene has CDR1 SEHNR and CDR2 FQNEAQ (reference sequence). V was clipped by 5 bases and J by 1 base, with 10 bases between them. This CDR3 reads CASSPSAGTDTQYF. DNA of the CDR3: TGTGCCAGCAGCCCCTCCGCGGGCACAGATACGCAGTATTTT.

This clonotype was seen a few times. CDR3 residues: CASSADPGSSYEQYF. The CDR3 region has the DNA TGTGCCAGCAGCGCAGACCCGGGGAGCTCCTACGAGCAGTACTTC. V is TRBV7-9 and J is TRBJ2-7, with D maybe TRBD2 (5 bases). Germline assignment: CDR1 SEHNR and CDR2 FQNEAQ (reference sequence). This CDR3 spans 15 amino acids. V dropped 5 bases and J dropped 0 bases, with 14 bases sitting between them.

This clonotype has at least ten counts. V and J are TRBV28 and TRBJ2-3; a weak D match, TRBD2 (7 bases). Germline-derived CDR1 and CDR2 are MDHEN and SYDVKM. The CDR3 loop spans 15 amino acids. V was trimmed by 6 bases and J by 1 base, leaving 14 bases between them. In DNA, the CDR3 is TGTGCCAGCAGCCCGGGGGGCCATGGCACAGATACGCAGTATTTT. As protein: CASSPGGHGTDTQYF. The full variable domain, with the rest looked up from reference TRBV28 and TRBJ2-3, is DVKVTQSSRYLVKRTGEKVFLECVQDMDHENMFWYRQDPGLGLRLIYFSYDVKMKEKGDIPEGYSVSREKKERFSLILESASTNQTSMYLCASSPGGHGTDTQYFGPGTRLTVL.

In its sample, this clonotype was seen a few times. The chain couples TRBV9 to TRBJ1-2; TRBD1 matches at 7 bases. Germline CDR1 and CDR2: SGDLS and YYNGEE. This CDR3 is 15 amino acids long. V dropped 3 bases and J dropped 6; count of bases not matched to a gene: 11. Here the CDR3 reads CASSARQGIVDGYTF. CDR3 coding DNA: TGTGCCAGCAGCGCTCGACAGGGCATTGTTGATGGCTACACCTTC.

V is TRBV9 and J is TRBJ1-5, with a weak D call TRBD1 (6 bases). This CDR3 region has 14 residues. Trimming left V 0 bases short and J 9 bases short, with 13 bases between. Germline loops: CDR1 SGDLS, CDR2 YYNGEE. This chain's CDR3 is CASSVGTEYPPQHF. CDR3 sequence (DNA): TGTGCCAGCAGCGTAGGGACAGAATATCCGCCCCAGCATTTT.

The chain links TRBV6-5 to TRBJ2-7; D not certain. The germline gives CDR1 MNHEY, CDR2 SVGAGI. Trimming removed 0 bases from V and 0 bases from J, with 6 bases in between. This CDR3 region has 14 residues. The CDR3 sequence is CASSYSGNSYEQYF. In DNA, the CDR3 is TGTGCCAGCAGTTACTCCGGCAACTCCTACGAGCAGTACTTC.

This clonotype appeared many times. The chain combines TRBV2 with TRBJ2-6, with D unresolved. Per the germline V gene, CDR1 is SNHLY and CDR2 is FYNNEI. The CDR3 sequence is 14 residues long. Trimming removed 7 bases at V and 1 base at J, with 8 bases between. The CDR3 here is CASMYDSGANVLTF. DNA of the CDR3: TGTGCCAGCATGTACGATTCTGGGGCCAACGTCCTGACTTTC.

The rearrangement joins TRBV15 to TRBJ2-7; no clear D. The germline gives CDR1 LNHNV, CDR2 YYDKDF (reference sequence). CDR3 length: 13 amino acids. Trimming stripped 0 bases from V and 5 bases from J, with 8 bases between. CDR3 bases: TGTGCCACCAGCAGAGATTTGTCTAACGAGCAGTACTTC. Translated: CATSRDLSNEQYF.

This clonotype was seen at least ten times. This sequence joins TRBV5-1 and TRBJ2-3; D is uncertain. Trimming removed 1 base at V and 2 bases at J, with 8 bases between. The CDR3 covers 14 residues. Germline assignment: CDR1 SGHRS and CDR2 YFSETQ. In nucleotides, the CDR3 is TGCGCCAGCAGCTTGCAAGGAGTCACAGATACGCAGTATTTT. This translates into CASSLQGVTDTQYF.

There are many counts of this clonotype. The chain is built from TRBV6-2 or TRBV6-3 and TRBJ2-5; TRBD2 is a possible D gene (6 bases). This CDR3 contains 15 residues. Trimming removed 2 bases from V and 5 bases from J, with 15 bases in between. Germline V lookup: CDR1 MNHEY, CDR2 SVGEGT. CDR3 sequence: CASSYRASAGETQYF. As DNA, the CDR3 is TGTGCCAGCAGTTACCGCGCGTCGGCGGGGGAGACCCAGTACTTC.

This chain joins TRBV7-9 and TRBJ2-1, with D possibly being TRBD2 (5 bases). Trimming pared 0 bases from V and 8 bases from J, leaving 11 bases between. CDR1 SEHNR and CDR2 FQNEAQ come from the germline V gene (reference sequence). This CDR3 comprises 14 residues. CDR3 in amino acids: CASSLAGLAYEQFF. CDR3 bases: TGTGCCAGCAGCTTAGCGGGCCTAGCCTATGAGCAGTTCTTC.

This clonotype is judged medium-sized. J is TRBJ1-4 and V is TRBV7-7; D is possibly TRBD1 (5 bases). Germline V gene lookup returns CDR1 SSHAT and CDR2 FNYEAQ (reference sequence). The V end was cut by 3 bases, the J end by 8 bases, with 7 bases between. There are 12 residues in the CDR3. The CDR3 is CASSFGAEKLFF. CDR3 DNA sequence: TGTGCCAGCAGCTTCGGGGCGGAAAAACTGTTTTTT.

This clonotype has at least ten counts. V usage is TRBV15 and J usage is TRBJ2-5; tentatively, D is TRBD2 (6 bases). This CDR3 is built from 13 residues. V lost 6 bases to trimming and J lost 4 bases, with 12 bases between them. Germline V lookup: CDR1 LNHNV, CDR2 YYDKDF (reference sequence). The CDR3 nucleotides are TGTGCCACCAGACCCCTGGGGGGAGAGACCCAGTACTTC. Its protein product is CATRPLGGETQYF.

The chain is built from TRBV6-1 and TRBJ1-1; 9 positions agree with TRBD1. This CDR3 has 13 residues. CDR1 is MNHNS and CDR2 is SASEGT in the germline V gene. Trimming cost V 6 bases and J 3 bases; bases outside gene matches: 2. This CDR3 reads CASRGTGYTEAFF. The CDR3, as DNA: TGTGCCAGCAGGGGGACAGGGTACACTGAAGCTTTCTTT.

This clonotype was detected only a few times. The chain joins TRBV20-1 to TRBJ2-5; D might be TRBD2 (6 bases). Per the germline V gene, CDR1 is DFQATT and CDR2 is SNEGSKA (reference sequence). This CDR3 spans 13 amino acids. V lost 4 bases and J lost 2, with 11 bases in between. CDR3 amino acids: CSANRGIQETQYF. The CDR3 bases are TGCAGTGCTAACCGGGGGATACAAGAGACCCAGTACTTC.

CDR3 residues: CASRPGTVSSYNSPLHF. The CDR3 DNA reads TGTGCCAGCAGACCTGGGACAGTAAGCTCCTATAATTCACCCCTCCACTTT. The chain uses TRBV6-6 and TRBJ1-6, with 7 bases aligning to TRBD1. This CDR3 has 17 amino acids. The germline gives CDR1 MNHNY, CDR2 SVGAGI (reference sequence). Trimming cost V 6 bases and J 0 bases; bases outside gene matches: 8.

This clonotype has only a few counts. CDR3 nucleotides: TGCAGTGCTATAGGTCAGGGAGGCACAGATACGCAGTATTTT. Protein sequence: CSAIGQGGTDTQYF. V gene TRBV20-1 combines with J gene TRBJ2-3; D assignment may be TRBD1 or TRBD2 (5 bases each). V lost 4 bases, J lost 1 base, and 12 bases lay in between. The CDR3 has 14 residues. The germline V gene encodes CDR1 DFQATT and CDR2 SNEGSKA (reference sequence).

This clonotype occurred many times. CDR3 sequence: CASSPNPGPVTEAFF. The CDR3 nucleotides read TGTGCCAGCAGCCCAAATCCGGGACCCGTCACTGAAGCTTTCTTT. The chain recombines TRBV7-2 with TRBJ1-1, with a possible D match to TRBD1 (5 bases). The germline gives CDR1 SGHTA, CDR2 FQGNSA. Trimming cost V 5 bases and J 4 bases, with 17 bases left between them. The CDR3 length is 15 residues.

The chain uses TRBV29-1 and TRBJ2-3; 11 nucleotides line up with TRBD2. J lost 4 bases, V lost 0 bases, and 3 bases had no gene match. Germline V lookup: CDR1 SQVTM, CDR2 ANQGSEA. The length of the CDR3 is 15 residues. The CDR3 protein is CSVEDPSGGSDTQYF. In DNA form, the CDR3 reads TGCAGCGTTGAAGACCCTAGCGGGGGGTCAGATACGCAGTATTTT.

This chain joins TRBV4-2 and TRBJ2-1; TRBD2 matches 9 bases. This CDR3 comprises 17 residues. Germline loops: CDR1 LGHNA, CDR2 YNFKEQ. V lost 8 bases and J lost 2; bases outside the gene matches: 13. CDR3: CASGPAGGPGAYNEQFF. The CDR3 nucleotides are TGTGCCAGCGGGCCAGCGGGGGGCCCCGGGGCCTACAATGAGCAGTTCTTC.

This clonotype appeared many times. The chain links TRBV6-5 to TRBJ1-2; TRBD1 is a possible D gene (5 bases). CDR3 length: 14 residues. Germline CDR1 reads MNHEY; CDR2 reads SVGAGI. Trimming removed 6 bases from V and 0 bases from J, with 11 bases in between. This chain's CDR3 is CASRGRLANYGYTF. For the CDR3, the DNA is TGTGCCAGCAGGGGACGTCTAGCTAACTATGGCTACACCTTC.

This clonotype was picked up a small number of times. This chain joins TRBV28 and TRBJ2-5; a weak D match, TRBD2 (5 bases). Trimming took 8 bases from V and 5 from J, leaving 12 bases between them. The CDR3 runs 12 residues. Per germline, CDR1 MDHEN and CDR2 SYDVKM. The chain's CDR3 is CASQNEGETQYF. The CDR3 nucleotides read TGTGCCAGCCAAAACGAGGGCGAGACCCAGTACTTC.

CDR3 DNA: TGTGCCAGCAGCGCTGGGTCCGAGCAGTACTTC. Protein sequence: CASSAGSEQYF. This chain uses TRBV9 with TRBJ2-7; D is undetermined. Germline values: CDR1 SGDLS, CDR2 YYNGEE. The CDR3 spans 11 residues. V dropped 3 bases and J dropped 6 bases, with 7 bases sitting between them.

The sample holds many counts of this clonotype. The J gene is TRBJ2-2, the V gene TRBV2; D remains unclear. CDR1 SNHLY and CDR2 FYNNEI come from the germline V gene. Trimming cost V 8 bases and J 0 bases, with 7 bases left between them. CDR3 length: 13 amino acids. Here the CDR3 reads CASGRSNTGELFF. The CDR3 nucleotides read TGTGCCAGCGGCAGATCGAACACCGGGGAGCTGTTTTTT.